This T cell receptor beta chain was obtained from a study of blood T cell repertoires in COVID-19. The overall study: Samples of COVID-19 (acute and convalescent) were obtained from the United States, Italy and Spain. From T cells, B-cell-depleted T cells, or PBMCs came the material, which was cDNA or gDNA.

Here immunoSEQ multiplex PCR was the method, and the copy in TCRdb shows in-frame clones only, minus some. The sample has 50,000 to 65,000 clones, approximately 85% seen once; the top ten hold roughly 16%. In germline, CDR1 is LGHDT, CDR2 YNNKEL (reference sequence). The CDR3 totals 16 residues. Trimming removed 0 bases from V and 2 bases from J; junction bases left unmatched: 3. The source material was peripheral blood. This receptor was obtained from a human donor in a cohort sampled during active COVID-19. The chain joins TRBV3-1 (or the pseudogene TRBV3-2) to TRBJ2-1; 8 bases are a match to TRBD2. CDR3 sequence: CASSQEGSGAYNEQFF. CDR3 DNA sequence: TGTGCCAGCAGCCAAGAAGGTAGCGGGGCCTACAATGAGCAGTTCTTC.